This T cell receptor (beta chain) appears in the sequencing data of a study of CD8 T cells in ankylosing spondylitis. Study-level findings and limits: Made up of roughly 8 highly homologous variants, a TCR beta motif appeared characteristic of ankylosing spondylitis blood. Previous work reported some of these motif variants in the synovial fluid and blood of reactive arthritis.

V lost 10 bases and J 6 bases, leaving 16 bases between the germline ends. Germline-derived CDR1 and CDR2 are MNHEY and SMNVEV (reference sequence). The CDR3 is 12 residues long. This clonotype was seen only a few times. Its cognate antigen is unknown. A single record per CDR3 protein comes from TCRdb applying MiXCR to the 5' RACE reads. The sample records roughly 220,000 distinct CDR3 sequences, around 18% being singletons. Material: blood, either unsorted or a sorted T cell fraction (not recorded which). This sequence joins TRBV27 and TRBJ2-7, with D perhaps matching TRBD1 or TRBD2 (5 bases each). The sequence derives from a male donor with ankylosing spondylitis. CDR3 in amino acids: CAIRGDAGEQYF. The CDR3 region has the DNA TGTGCCATCCGAGGGGATGCAGGCGAGCAGTACTTC.